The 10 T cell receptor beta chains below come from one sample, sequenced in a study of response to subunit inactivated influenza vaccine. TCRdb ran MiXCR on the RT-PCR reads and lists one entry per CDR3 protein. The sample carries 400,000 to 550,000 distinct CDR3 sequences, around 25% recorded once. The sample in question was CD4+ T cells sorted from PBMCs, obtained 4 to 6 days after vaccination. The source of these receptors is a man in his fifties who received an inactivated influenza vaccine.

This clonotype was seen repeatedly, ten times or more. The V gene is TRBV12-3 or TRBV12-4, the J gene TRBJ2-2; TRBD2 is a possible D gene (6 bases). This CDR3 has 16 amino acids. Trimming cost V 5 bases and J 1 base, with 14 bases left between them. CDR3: CASSPARGENTGELFF. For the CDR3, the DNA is TGTGCCAGCAGTCCGGCGCGGGGAGAGAACACCGGGGAGCTGTTTTTT.

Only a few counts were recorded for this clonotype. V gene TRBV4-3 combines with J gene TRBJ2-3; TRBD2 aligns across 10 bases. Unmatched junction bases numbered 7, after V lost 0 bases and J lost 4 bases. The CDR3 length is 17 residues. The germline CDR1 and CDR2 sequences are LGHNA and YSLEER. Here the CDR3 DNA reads TGCGCCAGCAGCCAAGAGTCAGGGAGCGGGGGGGCAGATACGCAGTATTTT. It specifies CASSQESGSGGADTQYF.

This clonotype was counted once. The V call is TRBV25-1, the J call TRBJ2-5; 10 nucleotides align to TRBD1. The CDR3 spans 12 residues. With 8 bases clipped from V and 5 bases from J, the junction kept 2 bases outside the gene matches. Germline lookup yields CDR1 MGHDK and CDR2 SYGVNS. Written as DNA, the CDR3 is TGTGCCAGCGGGACAGGGGAGGAGACCCAGTACTTC. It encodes CASGTGEETQYF.

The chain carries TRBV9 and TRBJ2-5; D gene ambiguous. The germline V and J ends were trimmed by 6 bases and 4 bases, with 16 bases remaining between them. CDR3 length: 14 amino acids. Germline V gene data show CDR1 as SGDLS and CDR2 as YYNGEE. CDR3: CASTLGLERETQYF. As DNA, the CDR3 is TGTGCCAGCACCCTTGGCCTTGAGAGAGAGACCCAGTACTTC.

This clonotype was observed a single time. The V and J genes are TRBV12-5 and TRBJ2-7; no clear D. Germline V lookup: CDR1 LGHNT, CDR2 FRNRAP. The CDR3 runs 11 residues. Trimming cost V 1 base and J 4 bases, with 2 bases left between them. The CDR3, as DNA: TGTGCTAGTGGTTTGGGGTACGAGCAGTACTTC. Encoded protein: CASGLGYEQYF.

The CDR3 nucleotides are TGTGCCAGCAGTTACCTTCAGGGTGAGTCTTTCTTT. Residues: CASSYLQGESFF. The chain carries TRBV6-6 and TRBJ1-1, with a possible D match to TRBD1 (5 bases). From germline, CDR1 is MNHNY and CDR2 SVGAGI (reference sequence). This CDR3 contains 12 residues. The V end lost 2 bases, the J end lost 12 bases, and 13 bases lay between the germline ends.

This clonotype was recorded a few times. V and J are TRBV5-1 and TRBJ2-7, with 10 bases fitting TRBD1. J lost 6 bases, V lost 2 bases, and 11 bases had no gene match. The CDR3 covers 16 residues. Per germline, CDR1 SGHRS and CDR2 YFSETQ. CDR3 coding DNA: TGCGCCAGCAGCTTAACCTCCGGGACAGGGGTTCTCGAGCAGTACTTC. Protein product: CASSLTSGTGVLEQYF.

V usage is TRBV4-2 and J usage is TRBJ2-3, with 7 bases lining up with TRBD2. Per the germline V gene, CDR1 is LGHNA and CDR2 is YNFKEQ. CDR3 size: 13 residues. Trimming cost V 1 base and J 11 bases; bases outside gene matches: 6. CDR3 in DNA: TGTGCCAGCAGCCAAGGGGCCAGGGAGGGGCAGTATTTT. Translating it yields CASSQGAREGQYF.

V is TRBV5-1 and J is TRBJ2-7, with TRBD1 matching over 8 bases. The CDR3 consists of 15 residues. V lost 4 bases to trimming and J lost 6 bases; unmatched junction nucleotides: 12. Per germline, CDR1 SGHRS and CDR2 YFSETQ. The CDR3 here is CASSPRTGQGSEQYF. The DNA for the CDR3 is TGCGCCAGCAGCCCTCGGACCGGACAGGGTAGCGAGCAGTACTTC.

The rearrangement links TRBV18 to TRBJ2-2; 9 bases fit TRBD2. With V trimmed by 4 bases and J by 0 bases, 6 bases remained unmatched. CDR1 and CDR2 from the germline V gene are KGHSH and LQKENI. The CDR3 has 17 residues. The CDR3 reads CASSRLLAGSNTGELFF. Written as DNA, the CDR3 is TGTGCCAGCTCACGCCTACTAGCGGGCTCGAACACCGGGGAGCTGTTTTTT. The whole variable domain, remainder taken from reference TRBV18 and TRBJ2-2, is NAGVMQNPRHLVRRRGQEARLRCSPMKGHSHVYWYRQLPEEGLKFMVYLQKENIIDESGMPKERFSAEFPKEGPSILRIQQVVRGDSAAYFCASSRLLAGSNTGELFFGEGSRLTVL.